The next 8 T cell receptor beta chains were all read from a single sample in a study of cytomegalovirus exposure and HLA in healthy donors (dated by TCRdb to 2016 to 2017). Library method: the immunoSEQ multiplex PCR assay. The multiplex PCR relied on a mix of 60 forward primers for TCR Vbeta segments and 13 reverse primers for TCR Jbeta segments. The immuneACCESS repertoire file appears here via TCRdb, limited to in-frame rearrangements. These files lack a portion of the clones; in checked studies, under half of the deficit traces to unresolved V genes, and the cause of the others is not known. Counted in this sample were some 200,000 clones; 77% of them appeared once. Clones ranked in the top ten supply 2.5% to 3% of the sample. The sequencing sample was made of PBMCs. The source is a woman aged 55 to 70 in good health and CMV-seropositive.

The chain has TRBV15 and TRBJ1-3, with TRBD1 identical over 9 bases. Germline assignment: CDR1 LNHNV and CDR2 YYDKDF (reference sequence). After removal of 0 bases from V and 4 bases from J, the junction contained 10 bases not matched to a gene. There are 18 residues in the CDR3. The CDR3 nucleotides are TGTGCCACCAGCAGAGATTCCGGGACAGGGAGTTCCGGAAACACCATATATTTT. This codes for CATSRDSGTGSSGNTIYF.

This clone is a singleton in its sample. This chain joins TRBV9 and TRBJ1-5; 7 bases are shared with TRBD1. After removal of 4 bases from V and 6 bases from J, the junction contained 4 bases not matched to a gene. Germline CDR1 is SGDLS and CDR2 is YYNGEE. The CDR3 is made up of 13 amino acids. CDR3 sequence: CASSSTGLQPQHF. The CDR3 region has the DNA TGTGCCAGCAGCTCGACAGGGCTTCAGCCCCAGCATTTT.

V usage is TRBV9 and J usage is TRBJ1-1; no reliable D call. This CDR3 comprises 14 residues. Germline V gene lookup returns CDR1 SGDLS and CDR2 YYNGEE. V dropped 0 bases and J dropped 8 bases, with 14 bases sitting between them. The CDR3 coding sequence is TGTGCCAGCAGCGTAGTGGGAGGATGGGAAGAAGCTTTCTTT. Encoded protein: CASSVVGGWEEAFF.

J is TRBJ2-2 and V is TRBV30; 7 bases are a match to TRBD2. Losses at the gene ends were 3 bases for V and 0 bases for J; bases not matched to a gene: 4. The CDR3 is 15 residues long. Germline loops: CDR1 GTSNPN, CDR2 SVGIG (reference sequence). The CDR3 DNA is TGTGCCTGGAGCCCAGCGGGGACGAACACCGGGGAGCTGTTTTTT. It encodes CAWSPAGTNTGELFF. Drawing the rest from reference TRBV30 and TRBJ2-2, the complete variable domain is SQTIHQWPATLVQPVGSPLSLECTVEGTSNPNLYWYRQAAGRGLQLLFYSVGIGQISSEVPQNLSASRPQDRQFILSSKKLLLSDSGFYLCAWSPAGTNTGELFFGEGSRLTVL.

There are a few counts of this clone. This chain uses TRBV5-1 with TRBJ2-3; TRBD2 is a possible D gene (5 bases). The CDR3 length is 16 residues. V was trimmed by 0 bases and J by 2 bases, leaving 13 bases between them. Germline V gene data show CDR1 as SGHRS and CDR2 as YFSETQ. The CDR3 loop is CASSLDGLLFTDTQYF. The CDR3 coding sequence is TGCGCCAGCAGCTTGGATGGACTCCTTTTCACAGATACGCAGTATTTT.

This chain uses TRBV15 with TRBJ1-2, with unresolved D. Germline lookup yields CDR1 LNHNV and CDR2 YYDKDF (reference sequence). V shed 4 bases and J shed 6 bases, with 6 bases lying between them. CDR3 size: 11 residues. The CDR3 sequence is CATSTGNGYTF. The CDR3, as DNA: TGTGCCACCAGCACGGGGAATGGCTACACCTTC.

This chain uses TRBV27 with TRBJ2-5, with 10 positions matching TRBD2. The CDR3 has 14 residues. J gave up 4 bases and V 2 bases, and 1 base lay outside the gene matches. Germline V gives CDR1 MNHEY, CDR2 SMNVEV (reference sequence). The CDR3: CASSLRLAGETQYF. CDR3 bases: TGTGCCAGCAGTTTAAGACTAGCGGGAGAGACCCAGTACTTC.

This rearrangement joins TRBV5-1 to TRBJ2-4; TRBD1 might be the D (6 bases). Between the trimmed V and J ends, which lost 0 bases and 8 bases, there was a span of 6 bases. This CDR3 spans 12 amino acids. Germline lookup yields CDR1 SGHRS and CDR2 YFSETQ. CDR3 bases: TGCGCCAGCAGCTTGGAGGGGGACATTCAGTACTTC. This encodes CASSLEGDIQYF.